The rows below give T cell receptor beta chains drawn from one sample of a study of beta chain features in type 1 diabetes. The repertoire was sequenced with immunoSEQ multiplex PCR; TCRdb's copy has only in-frame clones and lacks some. The sample lists more than 250,000 clones, about 23% occurring once. Input material: naive CD4+ T cells from blood. Receptors were obtained from a woman younger than 45 with type 1 diabetes. Each CDR3 is given with its conserved first and last residue. A D gene is named only where the DNA matches it firmly. Clone size is given for some rows only: seen once, a few or many times, or a class if the clone is expanded.

v_call,j_call,d_call,clone_size,cdr3_aa,cdr3_nt
TRBV9,TRBJ2-1,-,-,CASSVEVRVMDNEQFF,TGTGCCAGCAGCGTAGAGGTCAGGGTCATGGACAATGAGCAGTTCTTC
TRBV9,TRBJ2-1,TRBD2,few,CASSVDLAGVDEQFF,TGTGCCAGCAGCGTAGACCTAGCGGGAGTGGATGAGCAGTTCTTC
TRBV29-1,TRBJ2-3,-,-,CSVESGSTDTQYF,TGCAGCGTTGAATCGGGGTCCACAGATACGCAGTATTTT
TRBV5-6,TRBJ2-3,-,few,CASSLVVDTQYF,TGTGCCAGCAGCCTGGTAGTAGATACGCAGTATTTT
TRBV19,TRBJ2-7,-,-,CASSRTHSYEQYF,TGTGCCAGTAGTCGGACTCACTCCTACGAGCAGTACTTC
TRBV14,TRBJ2-3,TRBD1,few,CASSLRGSTQYF,TGTGCCAGCAGCCTCAGGGGGAGTACGCAGTATTTT
TRBV5-1,TRBJ2-1,-,-,CASGGARYNEQFF,TGCGCCAGCGGGGGGGCTAGATACAATGAGCAGTTCTTC
TRBV19,TRBJ1-1,-,few,CASSPVGSLEAFF,TGTGCCAGTAGCCCGGTGGGCAGTCTTGAAGCTTTCTTT
TRBV4-1,TRBJ2-1,TRBD2,-,CASSQEASGQYNEQFF,TGCGCCAGCAGCCAAGAAGCTAGCGGTCAATACAATGAGCAGTTCTTC
TRBV27,TRBJ1-2,TRBD1,few,CASTTGAKGYGYTF,TGTGCCAGCACCACAGGGGCTAAAGGCTATGGCTACACCTTC
TRBV29-1,TRBJ1-1,-,-,CSIIGALNTEAFF,TGCAGCATTATAGGAGCGCTGAACACTGAAGCTTTCTTT
TRBV9,TRBJ2-5,-,-,CASSVGRGGEETQYF,TGTGCCAGCAGCGTAGGGCGGGGAGGAGAAGAGACCCAGTACTTC
TRBV29-1,TRBJ1-4,-,-,CSVAPGATNEKLFF,TGCAGCGTTGCCCCGGGGGCAACTAATGAAAAACTGTTTTTT
TRBV2,TRBJ1-5,-,few,CASSEDWGGNQPQHF,TGTGCCAGCAGTGAGGATTGGGGAGGCAATCAGCCCCAGCATTTT
TRBV28,TRBJ2-7,-,-,CASSFGRYEQYF,TGTGCCAGCAGTTTTGGCAGATACGAGCAGTACTTC
TRBV11-2,TRBJ2-7,-,-,CASSSATIIYEQYF,TGTGCCAGCAGTAGCGCCACGATTATCTACGAGCAGTACTTC
TRBV30,TRBJ1-1,-,-,CAWSVLDTEAFF,TGTGCCTGGAGTGTACTTGACACTGAAGCTTTCTTT
TRBV6-1,TRBJ2-1,-,-,CASSAGPRAEQFF,TGTGCCAGCAGCGCGGGACCTCGCGCGGAGCAGTTCTTC
TRBV5-1,TRBJ1-2,TRBD1,-,CATNPGTGRVYTF,TGCGCCACCAATCCGGGGACAGGGAGGGTCTACACCTTC
TRBV5-1,TRBJ1-1,TRBD1,few,CASSRIGQGANTEAFF,TGCGCCAGCAGCCGAATAGGACAGGGGGCGAACACTGAAGCTTTCTTT
TRBV7-9,TRBJ1-1,-,few,CASSLGTTMNTEAFF,TGTGCCAGCAGCCTCGGGACAACAATGAACACTGAAGCTTTCTTT
TRBV29-1,TRBJ2-7,TRBD2,-,CSVGGRSSYEQYF,TGCAGCGTTGGCGGGAGAAGCTCCTACGAGCAGTACTTC
TRBV9,TRBJ2-5,-,-,CASSVEGGRIETQYF,TGTGCCAGCAGCGTAGAGGGGGGGCGCATTGAGACCCAGTACTTC
TRBV4-2,TRBJ2-2,-,-,CASSQDPGGIGELFF,TGTGCCAGCAGCCAAGATCCAGGGGGGATCGGGGAGCTGTTTTTT
TRBV29-1,TRBJ1-1,-,-,CSVGLREEAFF,TGCAGCGTTGGATTACGGGAAGAAGCTTTCTTT
TRBV30,TRBJ2-5,-,-,CAGGQETQYF,TGTGCCGGAGGACAAGAGACCCAGTACTTC
TRBV9,TRBJ2-1,TRBD2,-,CASSGRGLAGEGEQFF,TGTGCCAGCAGCGGACGGGGACTAGCGGGAGAGGGTGAGCAGTTCTTC
TRBV28,TRBJ1-4,-,-,CASSLNEKLFF,TGTGCCAGCAGCCTTAATGAAAAACTGTTTTTT
TRBV11-2,TRBJ2-7,-,few,CASSTARGYEQYF,TGTGCCAGCAGCACTGCCCGGGGATACGAGCAGTACTTC
TRBV4-1,TRBJ2-5,TRBD1,-,CASSPITGAIVETQYF,TGCGCCAGCAGCCCAATCACAGGGGCAATAGTCGAGACCCAGTACTTC
TRBV29-1,TRBJ2-3,-,few,CSVEFQRNTDTQYF,TGCAGCGTTGAATTTCAGAGGAATACAGATACGCAGTATTTT
TRBV29-1,TRBJ1-2,-,-,CSVSQTNYGYTF,TGCAGCGTTTCACAGACGAACTATGGCTACACCTTC
TRBV6-5,TRBJ2-1,-,few,CASSYGRVRNEQFF,TGTGCCAGCAGTTACGGCAGGGTTCGCAATGAGCAGTTCTTC
TRBV29-1,TRBJ2-7,-,-,CSAGHGYEQYF,TGCAGCGCAGGCCACGGTTACGAGCAGTACTTC
TRBV30,TRBJ2-7,TRBD2,few,CAWSVGGTTYEQYF,TGTGCCTGGAGTGTTGGCGGGACTACCTACGAGCAGTACTTC
TRBV29-1,TRBJ1-1,-,few,CAGRNTEAFF,TGCGCAGGCAGGAACACTGAAGCTTTCTTT
TRBV2,TRBJ1-1,-,few,CASKVQMNTEAFF,TGTGCCAGCAAGGTACAGATGAACACTGAAGCTTTCTTT
TRBV30,TRBJ2-7,-,-,CAWSERAEGEQYF,TGTGCCTGGAGTGAGCGGGCCGAGGGGGAGCAGTACTTC
TRBV5-1,TRBJ2-3,TRBD2,-,CASSPPGLAGGDTQYF,TGCGCCAGCAGCCCGCCCGGACTAGCGGGAGGAGATACGCAGTATTTT
TRBV2,TRBJ1-5,TRBD1,-,CASRDRGHQPQHF,TGTGCCAGCAGGGACAGGGGTCATCAGCCCCAGCATTTT
TRBV30,TRBJ1-1,-,-,CAWSRGRGAFF,TGTGCCTGGAGCCGGGGGCGGGGGGCTTTCTTT
TRBV5-1,TRBJ2-1,TRBD2,few,CASSLGLAGGQGEQFF,TGCGCCAGCAGCCTCGGACTAGCGGGAGGGCAGGGTGAGCAGTTCTTC
TRBV11-2,TRBJ1-2,-,-,CASSGEGYYGYTF,TGTGCCAGCAGTGGGGAGGGGTACTATGGCTACACCTTC
TRBV29-1,TRBJ2-7,-,few,CSVEVPSYEQYF,TGCAGCGTTGAAGTCCCCAGCTACGAGCAGTACTTC
TRBV9,TRBJ1-1,-,-,CASSQGLRLDTEAFF,TGTGCCAGCAGCCAAGGACTTAGGTTAGACACTGAAGCTTTCTTT
TRBV18,TRBJ1-4,TRBD1,-,CASSRGTDSNEKLFF,TGTGCCAGCTCACGGGGGACAGACAGTAATGAAAAACTGTTTTTT
TRBV20-1,TRBJ2-5,-,few,CSARDLETQYF,TGCAGTGCTAGAGATCTAGAGACCCAGTACTTC
TRBV11-2,TRBJ2-5,-,few,CASSRQLRETQYF,TGTGCCAGCAGCCGACAACTCCGAGAGACCCAGTACTTC
TRBV29-1,TRBJ2-2,-,-,CSALQGIQAGELFF,TGCAGCGCATTACAGGGAATCCAGGCCGGGGAGCTGTTTTTT
TRBV30,TRBJ2-5,-,few,CAWSQGETQYF,TGTGCCTGGTCCCAGGGAGAGACCCAGTACTTC
TRBV25-1,TRBJ2-5,-,-,CASSEYSARETQYF,TGTGCCAGCAGTGAATACTCCGCGCGAGAGACCCAGTACTTC
TRBV6-5,TRBJ2-4,-,-,CASSYSVGQAKNIQYF,TGTGCCAGCAGTTACTCGGTAGGACAAGCCAAAAACATTCAGTACTTC
TRBV7-3,TRBJ2-7,TRBD1,few,CASSPGQTYEQYF,TGTGCCAGCAGCCCGGGACAGACCTACGAGCAGTACTTC
TRBV6-1,TRBJ2-5,TRBD2,-,CASSEQSGEGTQYF,TGTGCCAGCAGTGAACAAAGCGGGGAGGGGACCCAGTACTTC
TRBV7-3,TRBJ2-2,TRBD2,-,CASSLTGAGEYTGELFF,TGTGCCAGCAGCTTAACGGGCGCGGGAGAGTACACCGGGGAGCTGTTTTTT